This TCR beta chain originates from a study of cytomegalovirus exposure and HLA in healthy donors. The CDR3 totals 13 residues. In germline, CDR1 is KGHSH, CDR2 LQKENI. Trimming removed 3 bases from V and 10 bases from J; junction bases left unmatched: 4. The PCR contained 60 Vbeta and 13 Jbeta primers. TCRdb keeps only in-frame clones here, not all; method: immunoSEQ multiplex PCR. The sample has roughly 160,000 clones; roughly 76% are singletons. Overall study findings and caveats: The Asian-associated ancestry cluster reportedly had fewer N-insertions than the approximately 630-donor mean in a later analysis. Several of the most significant clusters appeared, in a later analysis, to be linked to common viral pathogens. The authors enumerated 150 to 200 TCR beta chains as linked to cytomegalovirus. Some V segments, TRBV6-2 and TRBV6-3 among them, were indistinguishable and were therefore excluded.

In regard to this clone: Its antigen is as yet unknown.

The TCR comes from a male donor in good health and CMV-seronegative. Sequenced input: PBMCs. This chain connects TRBV18 to TRBJ2-1; 9 bases are a match to TRBD2. CDR3 DNA: TGTGCCAGCTCACCTGAGACTAGCGGCGAGCAGTTCTTC. Translation: CASSPETSGEQFF.